This T cell receptor beta chain emerged from a study of T cell responses to AZD1222 COVID-19 vaccine. Using immunoSEQ multiplex PCR, the repertoire was profiled, and TCRdb retains in-frame clones only, with some absent. Of 100,000 to 150,000 clones in the sample, approximately 89% are singletons; the top ten hold roughly a tenth. The study's findings and limits: Two AZD1222 administrations were followed by greater Spike-specific TCR breadth and depth. Samples come after the peak T cell response, not at day 14. Regions left unmutated in variants are reportedly the target of nearly half of spike-specific TCRs.

On this clone itself: Antigen unknown.

CDR1 SGHVS and CDR2 FQNEAQ come from the germline V gene. Between the trimmed V and J ends, which lost 1 base and 2 bases, there was a span of 6 bases. This CDR3 is built from 13 residues. The TCR comes from an adult in good health. Sequencing was performed on peripheral blood, taken on day 0 of AZD1222 vaccination. The V call is TRBV7-8, the J call TRBJ2-7; the D is unclear. CDR3 in amino acids: CASSLERPYEQYF. The CDR3 DNA sequence: TGTGCCAGCAGCTTAGAACGGCCCTACGAGCAGTACTTC.